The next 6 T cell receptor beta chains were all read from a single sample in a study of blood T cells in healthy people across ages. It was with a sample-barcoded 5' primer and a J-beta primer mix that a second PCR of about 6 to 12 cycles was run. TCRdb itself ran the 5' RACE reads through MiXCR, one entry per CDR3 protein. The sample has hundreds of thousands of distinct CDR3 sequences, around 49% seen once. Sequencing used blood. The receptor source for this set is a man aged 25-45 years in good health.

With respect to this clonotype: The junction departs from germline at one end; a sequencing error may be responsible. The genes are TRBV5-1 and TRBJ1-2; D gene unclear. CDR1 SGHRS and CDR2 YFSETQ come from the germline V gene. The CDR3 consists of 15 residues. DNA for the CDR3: TGCGCCAGCAGCTTGGATGCGGGGAATTCCTATGACTACACCTTC. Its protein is CASSLDAGNSYDYTF.

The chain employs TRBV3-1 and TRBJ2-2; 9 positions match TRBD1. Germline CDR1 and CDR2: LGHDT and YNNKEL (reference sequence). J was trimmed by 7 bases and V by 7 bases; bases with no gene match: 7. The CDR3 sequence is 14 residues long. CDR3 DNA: TGTGCCAGCACACCGGGACAGGGATTCGGGGAGCTGTTTTTT. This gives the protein CASTPGQGFGELFF.

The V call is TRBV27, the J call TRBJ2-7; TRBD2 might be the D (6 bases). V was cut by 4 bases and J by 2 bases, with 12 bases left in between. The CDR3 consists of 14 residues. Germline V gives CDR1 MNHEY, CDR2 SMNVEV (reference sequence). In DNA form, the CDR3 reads TGTGCCAGCAGTTACACGACTAGTACCTACGAGCAGTACTTC. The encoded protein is CASSYTTSTYEQYF.

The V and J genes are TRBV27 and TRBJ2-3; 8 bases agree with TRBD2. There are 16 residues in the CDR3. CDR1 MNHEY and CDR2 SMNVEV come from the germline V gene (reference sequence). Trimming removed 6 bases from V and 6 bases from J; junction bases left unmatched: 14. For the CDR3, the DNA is TGTGCCAGCAGCAGACTAGTAGAGCGGGAGACCGATACGCAGTATTTT. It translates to CASSRLVERETDTQYF.

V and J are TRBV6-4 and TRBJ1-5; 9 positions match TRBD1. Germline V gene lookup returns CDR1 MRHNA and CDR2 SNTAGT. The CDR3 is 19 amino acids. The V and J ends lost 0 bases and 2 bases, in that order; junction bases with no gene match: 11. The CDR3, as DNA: TGTGCCAGCAGTGACTCTGGGGACAGGGTGGTATTTGGCAATCAGCCCCAGCATTTT. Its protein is CASSDSGDRVVFGNQPQHF.

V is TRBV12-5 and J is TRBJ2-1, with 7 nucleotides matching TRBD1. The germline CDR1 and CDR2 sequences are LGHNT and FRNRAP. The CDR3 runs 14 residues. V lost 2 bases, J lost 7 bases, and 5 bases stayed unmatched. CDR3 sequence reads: CASGLHGTANEQFF. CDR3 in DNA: TGTGCTAGTGGTTTGCACGGGACAGCAAATGAGCAGTTCTTC.